The 22 T cell receptor beta chains listed next were all sequenced from one sample in a study of blood T cells in healthy people across ages. Next came a second PCR, run for roughly 6 to 11 cycles, which used a sample-barcoded 5' primer along with a J-beta primer mix. TCRdb ran MiXCR on the 5' RACE reads and lists one entry per CDR3 protein. The sample has about 1.4 million distinct CDR3 sequences, 59% seen once. Sequencing used blood. The origin of the receptors is a man aged 18 to 29 in good health.

As to this clonotype: The junction shows a germline mismatch at one end, possibly a read error. The chain has TRBV6-2 or TRBV6-3 and TRBJ2-1; 10 positions agree with TRBD1. The CDR3 consists of 14 residues. Germline lookup yields CDR1 MNHEY and CDR2 SVGEGT. The CDR3 DNA is TGCGCCAGCTCGGACAGGGGGTACAGCGATGAGCAGTTCTTC. Translated: CASSDRGYSDEQFF.

The chain combines TRBV27 with TRBJ2-3; D remains unclear. Germline values: CDR1 MNHEY, CDR2 SMNVEV (reference sequence). The CDR3 sequence is 12 residues long. V lost 6 bases and J lost 8, with 12 bases in between. The CDR3 bases are TGTGCCAGCAGCCCGATGGCTCCTACGCAGTATTTT. It is translated as CASSPMAPTQYF.

The chain has TRBV11-2 and TRBJ1-1; possibly TRBD1 for D (6 bases). V dropped 6 bases and J dropped 0 bases, with 17 bases sitting between them. This CDR3 is 16 amino acids long. Germline lookup yields CDR1 SGHAT and CDR2 FQNNGV. As DNA, the CDR3 is TGTGCCAGCAGAAGAAGGACAGATCGAATGAACACTGAAGCTTTCTTT. Its translation is CASRRRTDRMNTEAFF.

This sequence joins TRBV6-5 and TRBJ2-6; D is unresolved. Trimming stripped 8 bases from V and 0 bases from J, with 5 bases between. The germline gives CDR1 MNHEY, CDR2 SVGAGI. The CDR3 runs 13 residues. In nucleotides, the CDR3 is TGTGCCAGCCCCTCCTCTGGGGCCAACGTCCTGACTTTC. This codes for CASPSSGANVLTF.

Details on this clonotype: Relative to the germline gene, one junction end is altered; a read error may explain this. The chain links TRBV7-7 to TRBJ2-2; a weak D match, TRBD2 (5 bases). The CDR3 covers 13 residues. Per germline, CDR1 SSHAT and CDR2 FNYEAQ (reference sequence). CDR3 region: CASSDRRGGELFF. The DNA for the CDR3 is TGTGCTAGCAGCGACCGTCGGGGCGGGGAGCTGTTTTTT.

This chain uses TRBV7-8 with TRBJ2-1; D gene unclear. This CDR3 spans 13 amino acids. The V gene's germline CDR1 is SGHVS and CDR2 FQNEAQ. Trimming shortened V by 4 bases and J by 8 bases, and 12 bases separated the two germline ends. The CDR3 coding sequence is TGTGCCAGCAGCTGGGGATATCGGGATGAGCAGTTCTTC. It specifies CASSWGYRDEQFF. Drawing the rest from reference TRBV7-8 and TRBJ2-1, the complete variable domain is GAGVSQSPRYKVAKRGQDVALRCDPISGHVSLFWYQQALGQGPEFLTYFQNEAQLDKSGLPSDRFFAERPEGSVSTLKIQRTQQEDSAVYLCASSWGYRDEQFFGPGTRLTVL.

The V and J genes are TRBV12-3 or TRBV12-4 and TRBJ2-3, with D tentatively TRBD1 (6 bases). The CDR3 is 14 residues long. V was trimmed by 5 bases and J by 5 bases, leaving 14 bases between them. This chain's CDR3 is CASSPQGFLDTQYF. CDR3 DNA sequence: TGTGCCAGCAGTCCCCAGGGGTTCTTAGATACGCAGTATTTT.

The chain employs TRBV6-2 or TRBV6-3 and TRBJ2-3; unclear D gene. Germline CDR1 MNHEY, CDR2 SVGEGT. The CDR3 extends over 12 amino acids. The V gene lost 4 bases and the J gene lost 5 bases, with 7 bases spanning the gap. DNA for the CDR3: TGTGCCAGCAGTTCAGTCGGAGATACGCAGTATTTT. Its protein product is CASSSVGDTQYF.

About this clonotype itself: The junction does not match germline at one end; this may be a read error. V usage is TRBV5-6 and J usage is TRBJ2-1, with 7 bases aligning to TRBD2. The CDR3 has 14 residues. The germline gives CDR1 SGHDT, CDR2 YYEEEE. CDR3 bases: TGTGCCAGCAGATTGGGAGGGGCCCTCAATGAGCAGTTCTTC. The encoded protein is CASRLGGALNEQFF.

Points on this clonotype: One end of the junction varies from germline; a read error may be responsible. The rearrangement uses TRBV10-1 and TRBJ2-1, with 9 positions matching TRBD2. Germline V gene lookup returns CDR1 WNHNN and CDR2 SYGVQD (reference sequence). The CDR3 is made up of 17 amino acids. In DNA, the CDR3 is TGCGCCAGCAGTGGCGTTAGCGGGAGAGAACTTCACAATGAGCAGGTCTTC. Its translation is CASSGVSGRELHNEQVF.

The gene calls are TRBV25-1 and TRBJ2-5, with TRBD2 as a possible D gene (5 bases). The CDR3 is made up of 13 amino acids. V lost 4 bases, J lost 5 bases, and 11 bases lay in between. The germline V gene encodes CDR1 MGHDK and CDR2 SYGVNS. DNA of the CDR3: TGTGCCAGCAGTGGTTATAGGAGGGAGACCCAGTACTTC. This sequence encodes CASSGYRRETQYF.

The chain couples TRBV29-1 to TRBJ2-5; D possibly corresponds to TRBD2 (7 bases). Germline assignment: CDR1 SQVTM and CDR2 ANQGSEA. CDR3 size: 13 residues. Trimming cost V 6 bases and J 4 bases, with 15 bases left between them. The CDR3 is CSVLGGAGETQYF. CDR3 sequence (DNA): TGCAGCGTCTTGGGGGGGGCGGGAGAGACCCAGTACTTC.

This clonotype has only a few counts. The chain is built from TRBV7-9 and TRBJ1-4; weak D call: TRBD1 (5 bases). V was trimmed by 5 bases and J by 7 bases, leaving 14 bases between them. There are 14 residues in the CDR3. Germline CDR1 and CDR2: SEHNR and FQNEAQ (reference sequence). The CDR3, as DNA: TGTGCCAGCAGCAAGGGGTTGGACTTTGAAAAACTGTTTTTT. Its translation: CASSKGLDFEKLFF.

The rearrangement joins TRBV2 to TRBJ2-7; D may be TRBD1 (5 bases). The ends were cut back, 7 bases at V and 0 bases at J, with 13 bases in the middle. This CDR3 has 14 residues. Germline-derived CDR1 and CDR2 are SNHLY and FYNNEI. DNA for the CDR3: TGTGCCAGCACTACTTCGGACAACTCCTACGAGCAGTACTTC. Protein sequence: CASTTSDNSYEQYF. The variable domain in full, completed from reference TRBV2 and TRBJ2-7, reads EPEVTQTPSHQVTQMGQEVILRCVPISNHLYFYWYRQILGQKVEFLVSFYNNEISEKSEIFDDQFSVERPDGSNFTLKIRSTKLEDSAMYFCASTTSDNSYEQYFGPGTRLTVT.

This clonotype has just a few counts. The V call is TRBV12-3 or TRBV12-4, the J call TRBJ1-2; a weak D match, TRBD1 (5 bases). Trimming took off 3 bases at V and 0 bases at J, with 11 bases between the two ends. This CDR3 spans 15 amino acids. Written as DNA, the CDR3 is TGTGCCAGCAGTTTTTCTGGGGGTACTAACTATGGCTACACCTTC. It specifies CASSFSGGTNYGYTF.

This clonotype appeared many times. The chain employs TRBV6-6 and TRBJ2-1; 11 positions match TRBD2. Germline-derived CDR1 and CDR2 are MNHNY and SVGAGI (reference sequence). There are 15 residues in the CDR3. V was pared by 6 bases and J by 7 bases, with 8 bases of the junction left unmatched. The CDR3 DNA is TGTGCCAGCAGAGATAGCGGGGGGGTTTTAAATGAGCAGTTCTTC. It specifies CASRDSGGVLNEQFF.

V and J are TRBV20-1 and TRBJ2-5; TRBD2 agrees at 13 bases. The CDR3 contains 15 residues. Germline trimming cut 3 bases from V and 0 bases from J; bases unmatched to any gene: 1. CDR1 DFQATT and CDR2 SNEGSKA come from the germline V gene (reference sequence). The CDR3 region has the DNA TGCAGTGCTAGGGGACTAGCGGGGAACCAAGAGACCCAGTACTTC. It yields the protein CSARGLAGNQETQYF.

On this clonotype: The junction differs from germline at one of its ends, possibly a read error. The chain is built from TRBV20-1 and TRBJ2-7; possibly TRBD2 for D (6 bases). This CDR3 has 13 residues. In germline, CDR1 is DFQATT, CDR2 SNEGSKA (reference sequence). The CDR3 bases are TGCAGTGCTAGGGGGGGAATGGCCTACGAGCAGTCCTTC. It is translated as CSARGGMAYEQSF.

V gene TRBV20-1 combines with J gene TRBJ2-3; D is undetermined. Germline V gene lookup returns CDR1 DFQATT and CDR2 SNEGSKA (reference sequence). The V gene lost 6 bases and the J gene lost 4 bases, with 5 bases spanning the gap. The CDR3 contains 10 residues. The CDR3 region is CSATADTQYF. The CDR3 DNA reads TGCAGTGCAACAGCAGATACGCAGTATTTT.

This clonotype was counted many times. The chain combines TRBV6-4 with TRBJ2-1; the match to TRBD2 covers 10 bases. The CDR3 spans 15 residues. Unmatched junction bases numbered 3, after V lost 2 bases and J lost 5 bases. Germline V gene lookup returns CDR1 MRHNA and CDR2 SNTAGT. The CDR3 DNA reads as TGTGCCAGCAGTGACAGCGGGGGGGCCAACAATGAGCAGTTCTTC. Protein sequence: CASSDSGGANNEQFF.

The chain joins TRBV28 to TRBJ2-7; 8 bases fit TRBD1. Germline CDR1 reads MDHEN; CDR2 reads SYDVKM. Germline trimming cut 5 bases from V and 8 bases from J; bases unmatched to any gene: 5. This CDR3 has 12 residues. In DNA form, the CDR3 reads TGTGCCAGCAGTGAGACAGGGGCCAAGCAGTACTTC. Residues: CASSETGAKQYF.

This clonotype was counted a few times. V and J are TRBV24-1 and TRBJ1-2, with D possibly being TRBD1 (5 bases). Trimming removed 5 bases at V and 5 bases at J, with 11 bases between. The CDR3 is 13 residues long. Germline V gene lookup returns CDR1 KGHDR and CDR2 SFDVKD. The CDR3 coding sequence is TGTGCCACCAGTGGGGGGACGGGATATGGCTACACCTTC. It yields the protein CATSGGTGYGYTF.